A few counts support the clone carrying this TCR beta chain. The data derive from a study of T cell changes during pregnancy in multiple sclerosis. The protocol was immunoSEQ multiplex PCR, while the TCRdb copy is restricted to in-frame clones and leaves out a portion. In the table there are 53,000 or so clones, 85% to 95% of which are singletons. V trimming: 5 bases; J trimming: 10 bases; junction bases outside the gene matches: 7. The CDR3 has 13 amino acids. Germline CDR1 SQVTM, CDR2 ANQGSEA. Source: CD4+ T cells from peripheral blood mononuclear cells, taken in the second trimester of pregnancy. The J gene is TRBJ1-6, the V gene TRBV29-1; 8 nucleotides line up with TRBD1. This clonotype was obtained from a female donor with multiple sclerosis, enrolled in a pregnancy study. CDR3: CSVSSGGSSPLHF. CDR3 nucleotides: TGCAGCGTTTCTTCAGGGGGCAGCTCACCCCTCCACTTT.